The 8 T cell receptor beta chains presented below share a single source sample, sequenced in a study of cytomegalovirus exposure and HLA in healthy donors. A multiplex PCR was run with 60 Vbeta primers and 13 Jbeta primers. TCRdb's table, derived via immunoSEQ multiplex PCR, lists solely in-frame clones and lacks some. This sample carries some 130,000 clones, about 85% of them seen once, and the ten largest clones take over 6.5%. The sequenced material came from PBMCs. These receptors all come from a woman in her thirties in good health and CMV-seropositive.

The chain links TRBV19 to TRBJ1-1; TRBD1 aligns across 7 bases. The germline CDR1 and CDR2 sequences are LNHDA and SQIVND (reference sequence). V trimming: 5 bases; J trimming: 1 base; junction bases outside the gene matches: 4. The CDR3 contains 14 residues. The CDR3 loop reads CASSYRGRNTEAFF. The CDR3 region has the DNA TGTGCCAGTAGTTACAGGGGTAGGAACACTGAAGCTTTCTTT.

This chain links TRBV5-6 with TRBJ2-1; TRBD2 agrees at 11 bases. From germline, CDR1 is SGHDT and CDR2 YYEEEE. The CDR3 has 17 amino acids. Trimming cost V 5 bases and J 4 bases; bases outside gene matches: 11. The CDR3, as DNA: TGTGCCAGCAGGGAACAGACTAGCGGGGACCTTTACAATGAGCAGTTCTTC. This codes for CASREQTSGDLYNEQFF.

Concerning this clone itself: The sample contains more than one DNA sequence encoding this CDR3. The rearrangement joins TRBV9 to TRBJ1-1; 7 bases match TRBD1. CDR1 SGDLS and CDR2 YYNGEE come from the germline V gene. The V and J ends lost 4 bases and 2 bases, in that order; junction bases with no gene match: 5. The CDR3 covers 14 residues. The CDR3 spells CASSIGTANTEAFF. CDR3 sequence (DNA): TGTGCCAGCAGCATTGGGACAGCAAACACTGAAGCTTTCTTT.

This clone has only one observation. The rearrangement uses TRBV7-6 and TRBJ1-6; 10 positions match TRBD1. V dropped 5 bases and J dropped 7; count of bases not matched to a gene: 5. The germline gives CDR1 SGHVS, CDR2 FNYEAQ. The CDR3 totals 15 residues. This chain's CDR3 is CASSRGTGVNSPLHF. CDR3 bases: TGTGCCAGCAGCCGGGGGACAGGGGTAAATTCACCCCTCCACTTT.

This chain connects TRBV6-1 to TRBJ1-4; 8 positions match TRBD1. Trimming cost V 5 bases and J 8 bases; bases outside gene matches: 7. Germline CDR1 MNHNS, CDR2 SASEGT. CDR3 length equals 14 residues. The DNA of the CDR3 is TGTGCCAGCAGTTATGACAGGGGTAGCGAAAAACTGTTTTTT. This encodes CASSYDRGSEKLFF.

This rearrangement joins TRBV5-4 to TRBJ2-7; TRBD1 agrees at 11 bases. CDR3 length: 15 amino acids. Per the germline V gene, CDR1 is SGHNT and CDR2 is YYREEE (reference sequence). J lost 3 bases, V lost 0 bases, and 2 bases had no gene match. The CDR3 DNA reads as TGTGCCAGCAGCTTGGGGACAGGGGGCCACTACGAGCAGTACTTC. Its protein is CASSLGTGGHYEQYF.

The V gene is TRBV9, the J gene TRBJ2-7; 8 nucleotides agree with TRBD1. J gave up 2 bases and V 3 bases, and 7 bases lay outside the gene matches. This CDR3 has 15 residues. Germline V CDR1 and CDR2: SGDLS, YYNGEE. The CDR3 protein is CASSATPGQAYEQYF. The CDR3 DNA follows: TGTGCCAGCAGCGCGACCCCGGGACAGGCCTACGAGCAGTACTTC.

The chain joins TRBV4-2 to TRBJ2-5, with 7 positions matching TRBD1. The CDR3 runs to 14 residues. V gave up 3 bases and J gave up 5 bases; unmatched junction bases: 6. Germline loops: CDR1 LGHNA, CDR2 YNFKEQ. CDR3 loop: CASSHSTGLETQYF. The CDR3 nucleotides are TGTGCCAGCAGCCACTCGACAGGGTTGGAGACCCAGTACTTC.